Reported below is one T cell receptor (beta chain). In germline, CDR1 is LNHDA, CDR2 SQIVND (reference sequence). The V segment lost 4 bases and the J segment 7 bases; nucleotides outside the gene matches: 8. CDR3 length equals 15 residues. The source of the sample is a study of T cell responses to AZD1222 COVID-19 vaccine. The method was immunoSEQ multiplex PCR; TCRdb's version includes in-frame clones alone and lacks a portion of them. The data contain about 55,000 clones, 65% to 85% of them singletons. The V gene is TRBV19, the J gene TRBJ1-4; 8 nucleotides match TRBD1. The sequences come from peripheral blood, collected on day 0 of AZD1222 vaccination. The sequence was collected from an adult in good health. This chain's CDR3 is CASSTQTGGVEKLFF. The CDR3 DNA follows: TGTGCCAGTAGTACCCAAACAGGGGGAGTTGAAAAACTGTTTTTT.